This T cell receptor beta chain appears in the sequencing data of a study of blood T cell repertoires in COVID-19. Whole-study context: There were acute and convalescent COVID-19 samples, and they came from the United States, Italy and Spain.

Sequenced by immunoSEQ multiplex PCR; TCRdb stores in-frame clones only, minus some. This table holds roughly 100,000 clones, roughly 84% found once. This clone occurred a few times. CDR3 size: 20 residues. From germline, CDR1 is LGHNA and CDR2 YNFKEQ. The V segment lost 0 bases and the J segment 0 bases; nucleotides outside the gene matches: 10. The source is a human donor in a cohort sampled during active COVID-19. This chain uses TRBV4-2 with TRBJ2-7, with 14 bases aligning to TRBD2. The sample was peripheral blood. Here the CDR3 DNA reads TGTGCCAGCAGCCAAGACTCCCCCGGACTAGCGGGAGGTCCCTCCTACGAGCAGTACTTC. It translates to CASSQDSPGLAGGPSYEQYF.